The 18 T cell receptor beta chains listed next were all sequenced from one sample in a study of blood T cell repertoires in COVID-19. Clones were read by immunoSEQ multiplex PCR, and TCRdb kept only the in-frame ones, dropping some. The sample lists some 400,000 clones, about 90% occurring once. The sample was PBMCs or T cells enriched from blood (not recorded which). The source of these receptors is a woman in her twenties or thirties who had recovered from COVID-19.

The V and J genes are TRBV24-1 and TRBJ1-5, with TRBD1 matching 9 bases. This CDR3 has 14 residues. With V trimmed by 6 bases and J by 7 bases, 6 bases remained unmatched. The germline CDR1 and CDR2 sequences are KGHDR and SFDVKD. CDR3 sequence reads: CATSPDRGSQPQHF. In DNA form, the CDR3 reads TGTGCCACCAGTCCGGACAGGGGTTCCCAGCCCCAGCATTTT.

The chain is built from TRBV11-2 and TRBJ1-1; D is ambiguous. CDR3 length: 13 residues. Per the germline V gene, CDR1 is SGHAT and CDR2 is FQNNGV. V gave up 2 bases and J gave up 1 base, with 5 bases separating them. CDR3 loop: CASSLSGNTEAFF. As DNA, the CDR3 is TGTGCCAGCAGCTTATCAGGGAACACTGAAGCTTTCTTT.

This clone was counted a few times. The chain recombines TRBV24-1 with TRBJ2-2, with TRBD1 matching over 8 bases. Germline CDR1 and CDR2: KGHDR and SFDVKD. Trimming at V came to 4 bases and at J to 1 base, leaving 4 bases not matched to a gene. The CDR3 has 16 residues. The CDR3 nucleotides are TGTGCCACCAGTGAATCCGGGACAGGGAACACCGGGGAGCTGTTTTTT. Protein product: CATSESGTGNTGELFF.

V and J are TRBV5-1 and TRBJ1-4, with D hard to call. CDR3 length: 12 residues. V was trimmed by 0 bases and J by 14 bases, leaving 11 bases between them. From germline, CDR1 is SGHRS and CDR2 YFSETQ. The CDR3 sequence: CASSLGGELLFF. Written as DNA, the CDR3 is TGCGCCAGCAGCTTGGGTGGGGAGTTGCTGTTTTTT.

The rearrangement links TRBV11-2 to TRBJ2-3; TRBD2 matches at 12 bases. With 2 bases clipped from V and 0 bases from J, the junction kept 6 bases outside the gene matches. In germline, CDR1 is SGHAT, CDR2 FQNNGV. The CDR3 is 18 amino acids. CDR3 in DNA: TGTGCCAGCAGCTTACGACTAGCGGGAGACCCTAGCACAGATACGCAGTATTTT. It encodes CASSLRLAGDPSTDTQYF.

V is TRBV19 and J is TRBJ1-1; no reliable D call. From germline, CDR1 is LNHDA and CDR2 SQIVND (reference sequence). CDR3 size: 11 residues. V was shortened by 10 bases and J by 4 bases, with 10 bases between the two germline ends. The CDR3 protein is CATRAGTEAFF. The CDR3 DNA sequence: TGTGCCACCCGGGCGGGCACTGAAGCTTTCTTT.

The chain has TRBV7-3 and TRBJ2-2; the match to TRBD2 covers 9 bases. Losses at the gene ends were 3 bases for V and 4 bases for J; bases not matched to a gene: 3. Germline CDR1 SGHTA, CDR2 FQGTGA. CDR3 length: 15 amino acids. The CDR3 here is CASSFRGGATGELFF. In nucleotides, the CDR3 is TGTGCCAGCAGCTTCCGCGGGGGGGCCACCGGGGAGCTGTTTTTT.

The chain links TRBV7-2 to TRBJ2-5; TRBD2 agrees at 11 bases. With 2 bases clipped from V and 4 bases from J, the junction kept 6 bases outside the gene matches. Germline CDR1 and CDR2: SGHTA and FQGNSA. CDR3 length: 16 amino acids. CDR3 in DNA: TGTGCCAGCAGCTTAAGGCCACTAGCGGGAGTAGAGACCCAGTACTTC. It encodes CASSLRPLAGVETQYF.

The rearrangement uses TRBV19 and TRBJ1-5; 7 bases agree with TRBD1. Germline CDR1 and CDR2: LNHDA and SQIVND (reference sequence). Trimming cost V 2 bases and J 1 base; bases outside gene matches: 5. This CDR3 is built from 16 residues. The CDR3 nucleotides are TGTGCCAGTAGTATAAAGGGGGCGCCGAGCAATCAGCCCCAGCATTTT. This sequence encodes CASSIKGAPSNQPQHF.

This chain uses TRBV7-2 with TRBJ1-3; perhaps TRBD1 as D (6 bases). The CDR3 length is 17 residues. The V end was cut by 5 bases, the J end by 0 bases, with 17 bases between. Germline values: CDR1 SGHTA, CDR2 FQGNSA. The CDR3 DNA sequence: TGTGCCAGCAGCGCCACCAACAGGGCTGCCTCTGGAAACACCATATATTTT. It is translated as CASSATNRAASGNTIYF. The entire variable domain, with the rest obtained from reference TRBV7-2 and TRBJ1-3, is as follows: GAGVSQSPSNKVTEKGKDVELRCDPISGHTALYWYRQSLGQGLEFLIYFQGNSAPDKSGLPSDRFSAERTGGSVSTLTIQRTQQEDSAVYLCASSATNRAASGNTIYFGEGSWLTVV.

This clone was picked up one time. This chain uses TRBV7-2 with TRBJ2-3; D may be TRBD2 (7 bases). The CDR3 has 15 amino acids. Per germline, CDR1 SGHTA and CDR2 FQGNSA. V shed 3 bases and J shed 1 base, with 11 bases lying between them. CDR3 in DNA: TGTGCCAGCAGCTTGGGGGGGGGCCGCACAGATACGCAGTATTTT. It specifies CASSLGGGRTDTQYF.

The chain links TRBV5-1 to TRBJ1-4, with a weak D call TRBD1 (6 bases). The CDR3 is made up of 15 amino acids. The germline V and J ends were trimmed by 4 bases and 8 bases, with 18 bases remaining between them. Germline CDR1 and CDR2: SGHRS and YFSETQ. Written as DNA, the CDR3 is TGCGCCAGCAGCGCCCGTACAGGGCCCTACGAAAAACTGTTTTTT. Encoded protein: CASSARTGPYEKLFF.

The rearrangement uses TRBV30 and TRBJ1-2; 7 positions agree with TRBD1. The germline gives CDR1 GTSNPN, CDR2 SVGIG (reference sequence). The CDR3 runs to 15 residues. V was pared by 0 bases and J by 8 bases, with 12 bases of the junction left unmatched. The chain's CDR3 is CAWSVQEGALHGYTF. DNA for the CDR3: TGTGCCTGGAGTGTACAGGAGGGGGCCCTCCACGGCTACACCTTC.

The J gene is TRBJ1-2, the V gene TRBV27; 7 bases line up with TRBD1. There are 14 residues in the CDR3. CDR1 MNHEY and CDR2 SMNVEV come from the germline V gene (reference sequence). The J segment lost 7 bases and the V segment lost 0 bases, leaving 5 bases of the junction unmatched. The CDR3 sequence: CASSLSGQAVGYTF. The CDR3 DNA reads as TGTGCCAGCAGTTTATCCGGACAGGCGGTTGGCTACACCTTC.

In this sample, this clone turned up a few times. The V and J genes are TRBV6-5 and TRBJ1-5; 7 nucleotides align to TRBD1. CDR1 is MNHEY and CDR2 is SVGAGI in the germline V gene. CDR3 length: 14 residues. The V gene end was trimmed by 5 bases and the J gene end by 6 bases; junction bases not matched to a gene: 7. DNA of the CDR3: TGTGCCAGCAGTACAGGGGCGGGGGGTCAGCCCCAGCATTTT. Translated, it gives CASSTGAGGQPQHF.

V gene TRBV6-1 combines with J gene TRBJ1-2; 7 bases fit TRBD1. The CDR3 has 14 residues. CDR1 MNHNS and CDR2 SASEGT come from the germline V gene. With V trimmed by 2 bases and J by 8 bases, 8 bases remained unmatched. The CDR3 reads CASSENRGEWGYTF. The CDR3, as DNA: TGTGCCAGCAGTGAAAACAGGGGAGAGTGGGGCTACACCTTC.

The chain links TRBV19 to TRBJ1-1; 7 bases align to TRBD1. The trim removed 5 bases at V and 0 bases at J, leaving 6 bases unmatched. CDR1 is LNHDA, CDR2 SQIVND, per germline (reference sequence). This CDR3 is built from 15 residues. Written as DNA, the CDR3 is TGTGCCAGTAGTCCAGTACAGGGGTTGAACACTGAAGCTTTCTTT. Translated: CASSPVQGLNTEAFF.

A word on this clone: The sample contains more than one DNA sequence encoding this CDR3. The gene calls are TRBV9 and TRBJ1-1; D gene unclear. This CDR3 has 14 residues. Germline CDR1 reads SGDLS; CDR2 reads YYNGEE. Trimming removed 0 bases at V and 2 bases at J, with 8 bases between. Here the CDR3 DNA reads TGTGCCAGCAGCGTAGCTCAGGCAAACACTGAAGCTTTCTTT. The encoded protein is CASSVAQANTEAFF.